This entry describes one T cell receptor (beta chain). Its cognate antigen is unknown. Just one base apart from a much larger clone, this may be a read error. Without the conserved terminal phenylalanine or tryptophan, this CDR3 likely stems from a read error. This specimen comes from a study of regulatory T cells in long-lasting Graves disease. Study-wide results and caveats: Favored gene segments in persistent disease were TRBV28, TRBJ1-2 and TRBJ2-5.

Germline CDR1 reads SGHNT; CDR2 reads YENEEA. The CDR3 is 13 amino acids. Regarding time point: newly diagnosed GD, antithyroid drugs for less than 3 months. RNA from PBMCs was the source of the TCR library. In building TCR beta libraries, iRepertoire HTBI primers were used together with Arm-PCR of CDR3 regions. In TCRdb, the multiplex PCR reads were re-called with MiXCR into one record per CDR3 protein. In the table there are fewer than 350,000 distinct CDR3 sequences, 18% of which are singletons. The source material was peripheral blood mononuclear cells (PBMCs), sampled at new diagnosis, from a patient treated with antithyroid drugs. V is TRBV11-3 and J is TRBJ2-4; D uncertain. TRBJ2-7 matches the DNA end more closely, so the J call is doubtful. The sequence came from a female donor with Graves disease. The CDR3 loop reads CASSLVAIDEQYC. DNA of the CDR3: TGTGCCAGCAGCTTAGTGGCCATTGACGAGCAGTACTGC.